This T cell receptor (beta chain) was recovered during a study of cytomegalovirus exposure and HLA in healthy donors. Study-wide points: Prior analysis indicated that the majority of TCR beta V segments exhibited productivity approximately 90% or approximately 30% of the time. Per a later analysis, 16,951 TCR beta sequences showed association with HLA alleles at 0.05 false discovery rate.

Both 60 Vbeta primers and 13 Jbeta primers went into the PCR. Using immunoSEQ multiplex PCR, the repertoire was profiled, and TCRdb retains in-frame clones only, with some absent. The data contain roughly 200,000 clones, approximately 79% of them singletons. Per germline, CDR1 SNHLY and CDR2 FYNNEI. The CDR3 extends over 15 amino acids. Trimming shortened V by 5 bases and J by 0 bases, and 13 bases separated the two germline ends. About this clone itself: Its specificity is unknown.

The chain links TRBV2 to TRBJ1-1; perhaps TRBD1 as D (5 bases). The sample was PBMCs. The source of this sequence is a woman between 40 and 50 years old in good health and CMV-seronegative. CDR3 residues: CASSREEGMNTEAFF. CDR3 coding DNA: TGTGCCAGCAGTCGCGAGGAGGGGATGAACACTGAAGCTTTCTTT. Using reference TRBV2 and TRBJ1-1 for the parts outside the CDR3, the full variable domain is EPEVTQTPSHQVTQMGQEVILRCVPISNHLYFYWYRQILGQKVEFLVSFYNNEISEKSEIFDDQFSVERPDGSNFTLKIRSTKLEDSAMYFCASSREEGMNTEAFFGQGTRLTVV.